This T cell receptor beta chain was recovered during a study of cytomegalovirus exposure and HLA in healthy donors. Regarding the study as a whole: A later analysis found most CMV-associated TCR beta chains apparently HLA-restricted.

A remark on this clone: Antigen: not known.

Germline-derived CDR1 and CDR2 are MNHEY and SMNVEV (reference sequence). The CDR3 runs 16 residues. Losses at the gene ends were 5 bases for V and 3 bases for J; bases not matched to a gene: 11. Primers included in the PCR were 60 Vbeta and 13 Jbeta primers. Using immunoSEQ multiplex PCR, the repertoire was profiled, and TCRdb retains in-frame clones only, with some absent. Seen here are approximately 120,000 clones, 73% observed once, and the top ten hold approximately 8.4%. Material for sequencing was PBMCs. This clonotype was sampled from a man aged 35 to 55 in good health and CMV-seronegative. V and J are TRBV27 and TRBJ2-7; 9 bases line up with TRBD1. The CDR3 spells CASSPLSRDRDYEQYF. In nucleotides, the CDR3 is TGTGCCAGCAGTCCCCTCTCTCGGGACAGGGACTACGAGCAGTACTTC.